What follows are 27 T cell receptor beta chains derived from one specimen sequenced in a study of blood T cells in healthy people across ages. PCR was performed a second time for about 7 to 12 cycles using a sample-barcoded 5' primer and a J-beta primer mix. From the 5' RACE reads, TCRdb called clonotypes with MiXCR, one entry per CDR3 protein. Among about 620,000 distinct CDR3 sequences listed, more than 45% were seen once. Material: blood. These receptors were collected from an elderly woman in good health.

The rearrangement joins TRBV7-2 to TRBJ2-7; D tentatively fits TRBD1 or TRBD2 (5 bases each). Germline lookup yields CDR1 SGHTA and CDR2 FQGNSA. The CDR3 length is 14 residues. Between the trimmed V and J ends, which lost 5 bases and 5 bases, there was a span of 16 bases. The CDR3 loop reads CASSGEGRYHEQYF. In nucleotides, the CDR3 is TGTGCCAGCAGCGGAGAGGGACGGTATCACGAGCAGTACTTC.

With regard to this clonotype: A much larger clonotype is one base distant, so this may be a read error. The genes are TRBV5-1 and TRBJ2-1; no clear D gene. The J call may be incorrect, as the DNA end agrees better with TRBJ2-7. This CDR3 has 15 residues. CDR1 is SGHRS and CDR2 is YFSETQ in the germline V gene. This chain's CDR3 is CASSLVPVAYNEQYF. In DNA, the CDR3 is TGCGCCAGCAGCTTGGTTCCGGTGGCCTACAATGAGCAGTACTTC.

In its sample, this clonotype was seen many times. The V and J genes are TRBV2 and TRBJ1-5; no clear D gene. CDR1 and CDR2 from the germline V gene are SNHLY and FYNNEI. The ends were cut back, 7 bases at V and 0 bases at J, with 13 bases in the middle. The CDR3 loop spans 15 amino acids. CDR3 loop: CASNQQANSNQPQHF. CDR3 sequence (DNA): TGTGCCAGCAACCAGCAGGCTAATAGCAATCAGCCCCAGCATTTT. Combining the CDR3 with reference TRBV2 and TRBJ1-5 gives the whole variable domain EPEVTQTPSHQVTQMGQEVILRCVPISNHLYFYWYRQILGQKVEFLVSFYNNEISEKSEIFDDQFSVERPDGSNFTLKIRSTKLEDSAMYFCASNQQANSNQPQHFGDGTRLSIL.

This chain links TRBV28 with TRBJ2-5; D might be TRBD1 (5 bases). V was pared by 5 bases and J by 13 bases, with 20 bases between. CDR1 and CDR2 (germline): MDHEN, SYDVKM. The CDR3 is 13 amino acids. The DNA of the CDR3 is TGTGCCAGCAGTATAGGGGTTGGGGATGTGCGGTACTTC. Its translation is CASSIGVGDVRYF.

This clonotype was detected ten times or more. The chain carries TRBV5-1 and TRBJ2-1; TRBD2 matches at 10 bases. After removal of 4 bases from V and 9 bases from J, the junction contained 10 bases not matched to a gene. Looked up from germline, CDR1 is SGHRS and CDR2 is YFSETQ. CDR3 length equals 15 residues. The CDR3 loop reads CASSPRVAGGGEQFF. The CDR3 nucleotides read TGCGCCAGCAGCCCGAGGGTAGCGGGAGGTGGTGAGCAGTTCTTC.

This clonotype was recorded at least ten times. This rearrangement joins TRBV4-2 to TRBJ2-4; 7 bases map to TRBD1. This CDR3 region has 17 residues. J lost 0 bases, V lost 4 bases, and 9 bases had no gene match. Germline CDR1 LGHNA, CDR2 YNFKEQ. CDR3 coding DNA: TGTGCCAGCAGCCGAGAAAGGGGGCTACTAGCCAAAAACATTCAGTACTTC. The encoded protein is CASSRERGLLAKNIQYF.

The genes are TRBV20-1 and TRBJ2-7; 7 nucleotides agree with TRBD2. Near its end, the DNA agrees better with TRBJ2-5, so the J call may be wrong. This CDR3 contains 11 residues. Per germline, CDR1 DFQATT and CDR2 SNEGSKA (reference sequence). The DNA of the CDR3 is TGCAGTGCTTTAGCGGGAGAGACCCAGTACTTC. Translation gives CSALAGETQYF.

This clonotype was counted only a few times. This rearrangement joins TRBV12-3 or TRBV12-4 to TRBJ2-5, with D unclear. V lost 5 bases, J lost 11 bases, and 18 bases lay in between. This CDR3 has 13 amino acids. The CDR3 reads CASSPQTYHEQYF. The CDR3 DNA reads TGTGCCAGCAGTCCCCAGACCTACCATGAGCAGTACTTC.

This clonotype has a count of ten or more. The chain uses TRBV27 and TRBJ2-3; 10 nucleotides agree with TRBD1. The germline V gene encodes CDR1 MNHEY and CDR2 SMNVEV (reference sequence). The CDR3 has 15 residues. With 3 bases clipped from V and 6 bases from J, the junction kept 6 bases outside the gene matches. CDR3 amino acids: CASSFHGTGVDTQYF. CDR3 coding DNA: TGTGCCAGCAGTTTCCACGGGACAGGGGTGGATACGCAGTATTTT.

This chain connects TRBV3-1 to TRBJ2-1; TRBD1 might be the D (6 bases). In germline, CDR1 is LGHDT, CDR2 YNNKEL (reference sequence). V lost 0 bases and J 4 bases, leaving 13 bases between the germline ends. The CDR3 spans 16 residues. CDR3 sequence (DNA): TGTGCCAGCAGCCAAGATGCGACAGGAACTTACAATGAGCAGTTCTTC. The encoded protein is CASSQDATGTYNEQFF.

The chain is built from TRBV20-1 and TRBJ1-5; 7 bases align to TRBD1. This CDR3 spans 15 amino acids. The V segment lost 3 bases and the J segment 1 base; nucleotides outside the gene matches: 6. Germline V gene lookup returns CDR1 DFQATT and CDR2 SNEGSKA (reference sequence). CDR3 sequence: CSASSGGGSNQPQHF. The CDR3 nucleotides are TGCAGTGCTAGTTCAGGGGGTGGAAGCAATCAGCCCCAGCATTTT.

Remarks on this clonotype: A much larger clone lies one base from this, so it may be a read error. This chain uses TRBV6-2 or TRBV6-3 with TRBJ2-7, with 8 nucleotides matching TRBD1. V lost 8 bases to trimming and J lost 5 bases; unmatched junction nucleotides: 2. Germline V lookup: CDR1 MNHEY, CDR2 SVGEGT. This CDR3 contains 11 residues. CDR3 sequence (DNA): TGTGCCAGCCCACAGGGGGACGAGCAGTACTTC. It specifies CASPQGDEQYF.

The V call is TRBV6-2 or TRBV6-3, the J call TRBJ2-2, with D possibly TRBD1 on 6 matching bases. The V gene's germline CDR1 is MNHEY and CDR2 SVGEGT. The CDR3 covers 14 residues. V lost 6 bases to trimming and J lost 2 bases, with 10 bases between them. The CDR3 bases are TGTGCCAGCAGGTCAGGGGTAAACACCGGGGAGCTGTTTTTT. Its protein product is CASRSGVNTGELFF.

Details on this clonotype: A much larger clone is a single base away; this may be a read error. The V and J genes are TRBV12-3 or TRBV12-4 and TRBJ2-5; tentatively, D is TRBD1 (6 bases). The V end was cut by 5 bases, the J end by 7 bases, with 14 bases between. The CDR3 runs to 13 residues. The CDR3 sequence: CASSTTGTGTQYF. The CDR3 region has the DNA TGTGCCAGCAGTACTACAGGGACGGGGACCCAGTACTTC.

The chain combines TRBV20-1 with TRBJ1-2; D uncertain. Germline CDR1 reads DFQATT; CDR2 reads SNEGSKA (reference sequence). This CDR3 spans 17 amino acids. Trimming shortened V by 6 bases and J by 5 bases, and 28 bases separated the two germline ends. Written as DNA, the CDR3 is TGCAGTGCCCCGGCGAGGAGGACGTTGCCTAAAGTTTATGGCTACACCTTC. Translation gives CSAPARRTLPKVYGYTF.

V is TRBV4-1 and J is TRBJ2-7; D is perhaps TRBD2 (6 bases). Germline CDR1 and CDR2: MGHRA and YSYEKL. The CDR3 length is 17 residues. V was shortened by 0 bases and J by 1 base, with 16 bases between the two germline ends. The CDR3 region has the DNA TGCGCCAGCAGCCAAGAGGGAGGCAGCACACCATCCTACGAGCAGTACTTC. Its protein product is CASSQEGGSTPSYEQYF.

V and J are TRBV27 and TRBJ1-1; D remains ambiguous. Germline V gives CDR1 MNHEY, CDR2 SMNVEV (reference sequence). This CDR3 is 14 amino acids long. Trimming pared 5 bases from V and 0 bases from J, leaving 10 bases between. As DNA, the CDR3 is TGTGCCAGCAGTACAAGGATGATGAACACTGAAGCTTTCTTT. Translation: CASSTRMMNTEAFF.

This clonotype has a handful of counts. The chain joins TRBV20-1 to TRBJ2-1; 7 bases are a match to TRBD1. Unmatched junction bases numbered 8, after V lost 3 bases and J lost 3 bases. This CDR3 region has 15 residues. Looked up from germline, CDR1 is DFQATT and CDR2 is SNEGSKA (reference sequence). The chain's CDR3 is CSASPRGRFYNEQFF. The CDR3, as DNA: TGCAGTGCTAGTCCCAGGGGGAGATTCTACAATGAGCAGTTCTTC.

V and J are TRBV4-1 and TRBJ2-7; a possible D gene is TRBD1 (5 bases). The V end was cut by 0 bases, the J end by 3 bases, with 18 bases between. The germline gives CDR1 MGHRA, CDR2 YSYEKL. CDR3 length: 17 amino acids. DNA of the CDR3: TGCGCCAGCAGCCAAGATCACGGAGTGTGGACAAGCTACGAGCAGTACTTC. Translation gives CASSQDHGVWTSYEQYF.

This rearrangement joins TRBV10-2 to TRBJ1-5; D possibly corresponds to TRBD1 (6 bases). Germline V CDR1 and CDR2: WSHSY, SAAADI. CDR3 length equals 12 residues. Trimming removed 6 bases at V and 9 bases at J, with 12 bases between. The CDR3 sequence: CASRRGEGPQHF. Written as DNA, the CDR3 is TGCGCCAGCAGGAGGGGGGAGGGGCCCCAGCATTTT.

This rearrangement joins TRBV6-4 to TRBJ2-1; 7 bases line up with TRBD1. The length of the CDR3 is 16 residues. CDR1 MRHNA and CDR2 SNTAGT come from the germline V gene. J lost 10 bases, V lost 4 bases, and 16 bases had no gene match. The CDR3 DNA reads TGTGCCAGCAGTGTGACCGGGACAGCGCCCGGCGGGGAGCAGTTCTTC. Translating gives CASSVTGTAPGGEQFF.

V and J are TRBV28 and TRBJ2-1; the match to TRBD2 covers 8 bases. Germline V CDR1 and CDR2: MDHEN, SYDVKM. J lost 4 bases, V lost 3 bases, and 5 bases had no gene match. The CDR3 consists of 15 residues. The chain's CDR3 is CASSFVRGGYNEQFF. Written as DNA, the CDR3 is TGTGCCAGCAGTTTCGTCCGGGGGGGGTACAATGAGCAGTTCTTC.

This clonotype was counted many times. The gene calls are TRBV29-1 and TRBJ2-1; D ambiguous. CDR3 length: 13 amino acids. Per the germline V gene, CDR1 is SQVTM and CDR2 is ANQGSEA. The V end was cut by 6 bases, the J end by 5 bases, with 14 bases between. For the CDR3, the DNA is TGCAGCGTGGGCAGTGCTTTCAACAATGAGCAGTTCTTC. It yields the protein CSVGSAFNNEQFF.

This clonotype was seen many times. The CDR3 is CASAAYNEQFF. DNA of the CDR3: TGTGCTAGCGCAGCCTACAATGAGCAGTTCTTC. V is TRBV12-3 or TRBV12-4 and J is TRBJ2-1, with D perhaps TRBD2 (5 bases). This CDR3 is built from 11 residues.

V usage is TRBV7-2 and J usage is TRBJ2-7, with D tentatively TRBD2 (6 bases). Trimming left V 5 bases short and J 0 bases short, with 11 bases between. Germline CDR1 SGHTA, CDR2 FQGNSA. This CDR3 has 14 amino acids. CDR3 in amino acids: CASSQRDSSYEQYF. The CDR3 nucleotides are TGTGCCAGCAGCCAGAGGGACTCCTCCTACGAGCAGTACTTC. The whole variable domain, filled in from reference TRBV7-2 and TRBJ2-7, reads GAGVSQSPSNKVTEKGKDVELRCDPISGHTALYWYRQSLGQGLEFLIYFQGNSAPDKSGLPSDRFSAERTGGSVSTLTIQRTQQEDSAVYLCASSQRDSSYEQYFGPGTRLTVT.

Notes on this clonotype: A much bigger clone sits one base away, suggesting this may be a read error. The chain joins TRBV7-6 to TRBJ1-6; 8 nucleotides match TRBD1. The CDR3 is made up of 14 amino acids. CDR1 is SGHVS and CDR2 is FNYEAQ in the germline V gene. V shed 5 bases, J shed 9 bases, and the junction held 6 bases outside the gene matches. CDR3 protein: CASSVGQGSSPLHF. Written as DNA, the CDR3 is TGTGCCAGCAGCGTAGGACAGGGTAGTTCACCCCTCCACTTT. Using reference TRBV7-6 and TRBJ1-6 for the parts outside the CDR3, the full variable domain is GAGVSQSPRYKVTKRGQDVALRCDPISGHVSLYWYRQALGQGPEFLTYFNYEAQQDKSGLPNDRFSAERPEGSISTLTIQRTEQRDSAMYRCASSVGQGSSPLHFGNGTRLTVT.

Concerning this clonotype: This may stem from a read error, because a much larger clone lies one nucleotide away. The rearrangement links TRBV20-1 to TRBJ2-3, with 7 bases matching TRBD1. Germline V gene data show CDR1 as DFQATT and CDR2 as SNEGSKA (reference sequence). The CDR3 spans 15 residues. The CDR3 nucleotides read TGCAGTGCTAGCGTACGGACAGGCGGCACAAATACGCAGTATTTT. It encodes CSASVRTGGTNTQYF.